This T cell receptor beta chain was sequenced during a study of blood T cells in healthy people across ages. Study observations and caveats: Calculation of diversity from one million T cells yielded estimates considered to be underestimates.

There are 15 residues in the CDR3. Germline CDR1 and CDR2: LGHDT and YNNKEL (reference sequence). V was trimmed by 0 bases and J by 4 bases, leaving 12 bases between them. PCR was performed a second time for about 7 to 11 cycles using a sample-barcoded 5' primer and a J-beta primer mix. In TCRdb, the 5' RACE reads were re-called with MiXCR into one record per CDR3 protein. The sample contains some 1,000,000 distinct CDR3 sequences, less than 25% of which appear only once. A remark on this clonotype: Its target is unknown.

The same specimen was also included in a second study, on T cells of mothers and their children. From that study: Unrelated mother-child pairs always had slightly, but never significantly, lower normalized overlap than related pairs.

The rearrangement joins TRBV3-1 to TRBJ1-1; D is possibly TRBD1 (5 bases). Sequenced: blood. This TCR was recovered from a girl aged 2-10 years in good health. In DNA form, the CDR3 reads TGTGCCAGCAGCCAAGAAGAGTCAAGGGGCACTGAAGCTTTCTTT. The encoded protein is CASSQEESRGTEAFF.